These 18 T cell receptor beta chains were all obtained from the same sample, sequenced in a study of cytotoxic CD8 clonotypes in ibrutinib-treated CLL. Only in-frame clones appear in the TCRdb table, and some are missing; sequencing was by immunoSEQ multiplex PCR. The sample yields around 130,000 clones, 80% to 90% seen once. Specimen: PBMCs, collected after 24 months of ibrutinib treatment. Source of these receptors: a human donor with chronic lymphocytic leukemia.

The chain joins TRBV15 to TRBJ2-5, with TRBD2 identical over 8 bases. Losses at the gene ends were 1 base for V and 1 base for J; bases not matched to a gene: 8. Germline loops: CDR1 LNHNV, CDR2 YYDKDF (reference sequence). CDR3 length equals 17 residues. CDR3 protein: CATSRVSGEALQETQYF. DNA for the CDR3: TGTGCCACCAGCAGAGTTAGCGGGGAGGCACTCCAAGAGACCCAGTACTTC. The complete variable domain, with remaining parts taken from reference TRBV15 and TRBJ2-5, reads DAMVIQNPRYQVTQFGKPVTLSCSQTLNHNVMYWYQQKSSQAPKLLFHYYDKDFNNEADTPDNFQSRRPNTSFCFLDIRSPGLGDTAMYLCATSRVSGEALQETQYFGPGTRLLVL.

The gene calls are TRBV7-9 and TRBJ2-5; TRBD1 is a possible D gene (6 bases). This CDR3 is 13 amino acids long. Trimming pared 1 base from V and 4 bases from J, leaving 7 bases between. In germline, CDR1 is SEHNR, CDR2 FQNEAQ (reference sequence). CDR3 sequence: CASSLGGRETQYF. In DNA form, the CDR3 reads TGTGCCAGCAGCTTAGGGGGGCGAGAGACCCAGTACTTC.

The rearrangement links TRBV7-2 to TRBJ1-2; the D is unclear. V lost 5 bases to trimming and J lost 1 base, with 17 bases between them. The CDR3 is 16 amino acids. The V gene's germline CDR1 is SGHTA and CDR2 FQGNSA. This chain's CDR3 is CASSQLLRAVNYGYTF. CDR3 coding DNA: TGTGCCAGCAGCCAACTTCTTAGAGCTGTTAACTATGGCTACACCTTC.

This sequence joins TRBV18 and TRBJ1-5; D is ambiguous. The CDR3 runs 13 residues. V lost 3 bases and J 6 bases, leaving 9 bases between the germline ends. Germline CDR1 and CDR2: KGHSH and LQKENI. The CDR3 DNA reads TGTGCCAGCTCACCTGCCGTCGGTCAGCCCCAGCATTTT. Translated: CASSPAVGQPQHF.

V gene TRBV9 combines with J gene TRBJ2-2; D is tentatively TRBD1 or TRBD2 (6 bases each). V lost 6 bases to trimming and J lost 7 bases, with 19 bases between them. Germline CDR1 SGDLS, CDR2 YYNGEE. The length of the CDR3 is 15 residues. The CDR3 sequence: CASNPFGGAGGELFF. CDR3 in DNA: TGTGCCAGCAACCCCTTCGGGGGCGCGGGCGGGGAGCTGTTTTTT.

The J gene is TRBJ2-5, the V gene TRBV28, with unresolved D. This CDR3 is built from 12 residues. Trimming took off 6 bases at V and 5 bases at J, with 10 bases between the two ends. Germline assignment: CDR1 MDHEN and CDR2 SYDVKM. CDR3 sequence: CASRVGRETQYF. The CDR3 coding sequence is TGTGCCAGCAGGGTGGGCCGGGAGACCCAGTACTTC.

The V gene is TRBV25-1, the J gene TRBJ2-1; D unclear. The CDR3 has 15 amino acids. V was clipped by 4 bases and J by 1 base, with 11 bases between them. In germline, CDR1 is MGHDK, CDR2 SYGVNS. CDR3 DNA sequence: TGTGCCAGCAGTGCCATAGGAACGTCCTACAATGAGCAGTTCTTC. Amino acids: CASSAIGTSYNEQFF.

V gene TRBV7-2 combines with J gene TRBJ2-2; 9 bases match TRBD1. CDR1 is SGHTA, CDR2 FQGNSA, per germline. V lost 3 bases and J lost 5; bases outside the gene matches: 4. This CDR3 region has 15 residues. The CDR3 region is CASSLDRGSTGELFF. The CDR3 DNA sequence: TGTGCCAGCAGCTTGGACAGGGGTAGTACCGGGGAGCTGTTTTTT.

This clone was observed a single time. The J gene is TRBJ2-1, the V gene TRBV7-9; no clear D. V was trimmed by 5 bases and J by 10 bases, leaving 12 bases between them. The length of the CDR3 is 12 residues. Per germline, CDR1 SEHNR and CDR2 FQNEAQ (reference sequence). The CDR3 loop reads CASSVWDPEQFF. The CDR3, as DNA: TGTGCCAGCAGCGTATGGGATCCAGAGCAGTTCTTC.

The chain links TRBV30 to TRBJ1-3, with no clear D. Between the trimmed V and J ends, which lost 0 bases and 7 bases, there was a span of 4 bases. This CDR3 is 11 amino acids long. Germline values: CDR1 GTSNPN, CDR2 SVGIG (reference sequence). CDR3 sequence reads: CAWSVENTIYF. In DNA form, the CDR3 reads TGTGCCTGGAGTGTCGAGAACACCATATATTTT.

The chain links TRBV5-8 to TRBJ1-2; 7 nucleotides align to TRBD1. V trimming: 4 bases; J trimming: 0 bases; junction bases outside the gene matches: 9. The CDR3 runs to 16 residues. Germline V gives CDR1 SGHTS, CDR2 YDEGEE. CDR3 coding DNA: TGTGCCAGCAGCCCTCTCCGACAGGGCACTAACTATGGCTACACCTTC. Protein product: CASSPLRQGTNYGYTF.

The genes are TRBV19 and TRBJ2-7, with 9 bases lining up with TRBD2. V dropped 6 bases and J dropped 5; count of bases not matched to a gene: 8. Germline V lookup: CDR1 LNHDA, CDR2 SQIVND (reference sequence). The CDR3 extends over 14 amino acids. CDR3 coding DNA: TGTGCCAGTAGGCCGGGACTAGCACGGGACGAGCAGTACTTC. Amino acid sequence: CASRPGLARDEQYF. Supplemented by reference TRBV19 and TRBJ2-7, the full variable domain reads DGGITQSPKYLFRKEGQNVTLSCEQNLNHDAMYWYRQDPGQGLRLIYYSQIVNDFQKGDIAEGYSVSREKKESFPLTVTSAQKNPTAFYLCASRPGLARDEQYFGPGTRLTVT.

V usage is TRBV6-5 and J usage is TRBJ2-7; 8 bases are a match to TRBD1. The CDR3 contains 12 residues. V lost 8 bases, J lost 2 bases, and 2 bases stayed unmatched. The germline CDR1 and CDR2 sequences are MNHEY and SVGAGI. The CDR3 is CASPTGAYEQYF. The CDR3 DNA follows: TGTGCCAGCCCGACAGGGGCCTACGAGCAGTACTTC.

The J gene is TRBJ1-6, the V gene TRBV5-3, with D hard to call. TRBV5-3 is reported as an ORF; its role is uncertain. The CDR3 is made up of 16 amino acids. V lost 3 bases, J lost 4 bases, and 14 bases lay in between. The CDR3 spells CARSWPGRPYNSPLHF. The CDR3 coding sequence is TGTGCCAGAAGCTGGCCCGGGCGGCCTTATAATTCACCCCTCCACTTT.

The V call is TRBV6-5, the J call TRBJ1-4; D gene unclear. V lost 6 bases and J lost 8, with 16 bases in between. The CDR3 consists of 14 residues. Germline V gene lookup returns CDR1 MNHEY and CDR2 SVGAGI. In nucleotides, the CDR3 is TGTGCCAGCAGGGAGGGAGGGCCAGGAGAAAAACTGTTTTTT. It yields the protein CASREGGPGEKLFF.

The rearrangement uses TRBV5-1 and TRBJ2-3; the match to TRBD2 covers 10 bases. CDR1 is SGHRS and CDR2 is YFSETQ in the germline V gene. This CDR3 is built from 16 residues. V trimming: 6 bases; J trimming: 0 bases; junction bases outside the gene matches: 7. The CDR3 DNA reads TGCGCCAGCACCTCATCACTAGCGGGGAGCACAGATACGCAGTATTTT. It encodes CASTSSLAGSTDTQYF.

The chain recombines TRBV21-1 with TRBJ1-6. TRBV21-1 is deemed a pseudogene. This CDR3 spans 12 amino acids. CDR3 sequence reads: CASSTYNSPLHF. The CDR3 DNA sequence: TGTGCCAGCAGCACTTATAATTCACCCCTCCACTTT.

This clone was recorded only once. This sequence joins TRBV6-5 and TRBJ2-3; no firm D call. V lost 8 bases, J lost 7 bases, and 7 bases lay in between. The germline CDR1 and CDR2 sequences are MNHEY and SVGAGI. This CDR3 region has 10 residues. CDR3 loop: CASGTNTQYF. Written as DNA, the CDR3 is TGTGCCAGCGGTACGAATACGCAGTATTTT.